The 3 T cell receptor beta chains below come from one sample, sequenced in a study of blood T cell repertoires in COVID-19. Generated by immunoSEQ multiplex PCR, the TCRdb table keeps only in-frame clones and is missing some. The sample contains approximately 100,000 clones, more than 75% of which appear only once. The sequenced sample was peripheral blood. The source of these receptors is a human donor in a cohort sampled during active COVID-19.

The rearrangement uses TRBV2 and TRBJ2-2; 9 bases are a match to TRBD1. The junction had 3 bases not matched to a gene; V was cut back by 8 bases and J by 5 bases. In germline, CDR1 is SNHLY, CDR2 FYNNEI. CDR3 size: 13 residues. The CDR3 region has the DNA TGTGCCAGCGGGACAGGGCAGACCGGGGAGCTGTTTTTT. Its protein is CASGTGQTGELFF.

The chain joins TRBV19 to TRBJ1-5; TRBD1 agrees at 8 bases. V shed 5 bases and J 0 bases; nucleotides not matched to a gene: 6. Germline V gene sequence: CDR1 LNHDA, CDR2 SQIVND (reference sequence). The CDR3 is 16 residues long. The CDR3 DNA sequence: TGTGCCAGTAGTTCGGGACAGGTGTATAGCAATCAGCCCCAGCATTTT. Translated: CASSSGQVYSNQPQHF.

The sample holds a few counts of this clone. V gene TRBV6-2 or TRBV6-3 combines with J gene TRBJ2-2; 8 bases line up with TRBD1. V lost 5 bases and J lost 3; bases outside the gene matches: 2. The length of the CDR3 is 14 residues. CDR1 MNHEY and CDR2 SVGEGT come from the germline V gene. The CDR3 loop reads CASSTGQDTGELFF. CDR3 in DNA: TGTGCCAGCAGTACGGGACAGGACACCGGGGAGCTGTTTTTT.